This record looks at one TCR beta chain sequence and its context. The antigen is undetermined. This specimen comes from a study of shared clonotypes between healthy human individuals. Overall study findings and caveats: Only blood was sampled, and tissue TCR repertoires likely differ from blood ones. A limitation of the genetic and exposure-history diversity represented arose from few donors.

Some clones are missing from TCRdb's copy, which holds only in-frame ones; the method was immunoSEQ multiplex PCR. The sample records about 470,000 clones, roughly 83% being singletons. Germline V gives CDR1 SGDLS, CDR2 YYNGEE. The CDR3 consists of 14 residues. V was clipped by 0 bases and J by 7 bases, with 11 bases between them. The sequence was collected from a woman aged 40 to 50 in good health. Some clones in this sample may be carry-over from other donors' samples. Sequencing input: PBMCs. The rearrangement uses TRBV9 and TRBJ1-3, with a possible D match to TRBD1 (5 bases). The CDR3 nucleotides read TGTGCCAGCAGCGTAGGACCAGGGTGGAACACCATATATTTT. This encodes CASSVGPGWNTIYF.